Listed below are T cell receptor beta chains from one sample, sequenced in a study of T cell repertoires in cytomegalovirus infection. Their antigen targets remain unknown. TCRdb ran MiXCR on the reads and lists one entry per CDR3 protein. The sample holds hundreds of thousands of distinct CDR3 sequences, about 30% seen once. The starting material was cultured PBMCs, obtained from culture after CMV antigen stimulation. Receptors originate from a human donor in good health (CMV status not recorded). Some clones in this sample may be carry-over from other donors' samples. Both conserved end residues are part of each CDR3.

v_call: TRBV7-9
j_call: TRBJ2-7
cdr3_aa: CAILPEIGVGREQYF

v_call: TRBV18
j_call: TRBJ2-3
cdr3_aa: CASSSLPSSTDTQYF

v_call: TRBV7-6
j_call: TRBJ2-6
cdr3_aa: CASSREGRGAGTNVLTF

v_call: TRBV29-1
j_call: TRBJ2-3
cdr3_aa: CSVVGLQQSTDTQYF

v_call: TRBV12-3/TRBV12-4
j_call: TRBJ2-3
cdr3_aa: CASSLTTGGADTQYF

v_call: TRBV28
j_call: TRBJ1-1
cdr3_aa: CASSYPSGQNTEAFF

v_call: TRBV7-6
j_call: TRBJ2-5
cdr3_aa: CASSPRRLADTQYF

v_call: TRBV6-1
j_call: TRBJ2-7
cdr3_aa: CASPPPGGTYEQYF

v_call: TRBV7-9
j_call: TRBJ2-7
cdr3_aa: CASSRLAGAYEQYF

v_call: TRBV4-1
j_call: TRBJ2-3
cdr3_aa: CASSRGGTNTDTQYF

v_call: TRBV7-9
j_call: TRBJ2-1
cdr3_aa: CASSSGSASGINEQFF

v_call: TRBV19
j_call: TRBJ1-5
cdr3_aa: CASTRSVAGNQPQHF

v_call: TRBV6-5
j_call: TRBJ2-7
cdr3_aa: CASSYSGDGEQYF

v_call: TRBV6-5
j_call: TRBJ2-7
cdr3_aa: CASSRGGGFEQYF

v_call: TRBV11-2
j_call: TRBJ2-3
cdr3_aa: CASGRQLNTDTQYF

v_call: TRBV3-1
j_call: TRBJ1-4
cdr3_aa: CASSQSRTGGGEKLFF

v_call: TRBV20-1
j_call: TRBJ1-1
cdr3_aa: CSASSGAEGAFF

v_call: TRBV5-1
j_call: TRBJ2-2
cdr3_aa: CASSQETGYTGELFF

v_call: TRBV24-1
j_call: TRBJ1-1
cdr3_aa: CATSGTGARGMNTEAFF

v_call: TRBV28
j_call: TRBJ1-6
cdr3_aa: CASISGGYNSPLHF

v_call: TRBV14
j_call: TRBJ2-3
cdr3_aa: CASSQGGLVGTDTQYF

v_call: TRBV7-2
j_call: TRBJ2-3
cdr3_aa: CASSPGASSTDTQYF

v_call: TRBV7-2
j_call: TRBJ1-2
cdr3_aa: CASSPVRANYGYTF

v_call: TRBV7-6
j_call: TRBJ1-3
cdr3_aa: CASSSNRAGNTIYF

v_call: TRBV7-9
j_call: TRBJ2-3
cdr3_aa: CASSQTTTDTQYF

v_call: TRBV7-8
j_call: TRBJ1-1
cdr3_aa: CASSFEGGGEPEAFF

v_call: TRBV7-6
j_call: TRBJ1-1
cdr3_aa: CASRTGGGKAFF

v_call: TRBV20-1
j_call: TRBJ2-6
cdr3_aa: CSARRTGGYSGANVLTF

v_call: TRBV7-9
j_call: TRBJ2-2
cdr3_aa: CASSSPITGELFF

v_call: TRBV12-3/TRBV12-4
j_call: TRBJ2-7
cdr3_aa: CASSFRGRAYEQYF

v_call: TRBV4-1
j_call: TRBJ1-1
cdr3_aa: CASSQDTTGGTEAFF

v_call: TRBV20-1
j_call: TRBJ2-1
cdr3_aa: CSARSGSYNEQFF

v_call: TRBV7-2
j_call: TRBJ2-2
cdr3_aa: CASSLEGQTGELFF

v_call: TRBV7-2
j_call: TRBJ2-7
cdr3_aa: CASSLASGTNSYEQYF

v_call: TRBV6-2/TRBV6-3
j_call: TRBJ2-1
cdr3_aa: CASSLEGYNEQFF

v_call: TRBV6-1
j_call: TRBJ2-5
cdr3_aa: CASSEPRRYQETQYF

v_call: TRBV12-3/TRBV12-4
j_call: TRBJ2-6
cdr3_aa: CASQLQGAGANVPTF

v_call: TRBV12-5
j_call: TRBJ1-5
cdr3_aa: CASRDPTMPQHF

v_call: TRBV10-3
j_call: TRBJ1-6
cdr3_aa: CAISPDSRNSPLHF

v_call: TRBV9
j_call: TRBJ2-3
cdr3_aa: CASSVDVRGADTQYF

v_call: TRBV7-2
j_call: TRBJ2-4
cdr3_aa: CASSLAGGNNIQYF

v_call: TRBV7-2
j_call: TRBJ2-1
cdr3_aa: CASSLASGGNYNEQFF

v_call: TRBV9
j_call: TRBJ2-1
cdr3_aa: CASSPLAGLNEQFF

v_call: TRBV6-1
j_call: TRBJ1-1
cdr3_aa: CASSPRQLMNTEAFF

v_call: TRBV7-9
j_call: TRBJ1-5
cdr3_aa: CASSLAKGLTEVGQPQHF

v_call: TRBV19
j_call: TRBJ2-7
cdr3_aa: CASSIGALAVYEQYF

v_call: TRBV6-1
j_call: TRBJ2-3
cdr3_aa: CASTEGSGALANTQYF

v_call: TRBV19
j_call: TRBJ2-5
cdr3_aa: CASSISGGAFETQYF

v_call: TRBV7-2
j_call: TRBJ2-3
cdr3_aa: CASSSSSSTDTQYF

v_call: TRBV7-2
j_call: TRBJ1-5
cdr3_aa: CASSPAPNQPQHF

v_call: TRBV7-2
j_call: TRBJ1-4
cdr3_aa: CASSLAPGTENEKLFF

v_call: TRBV20-1
j_call: TRBJ2-1
cdr3_aa: CSASYSYNEQFF

v_call: TRBV12-3/TRBV12-4
j_call: TRBJ1-4
cdr3_aa: CASSLWGAKLFF

v_call: TRBV20-1
j_call: TRBJ2-1
cdr3_aa: CSAGTPSSYNEQFF

v_call: TRBV7-2
j_call: TRBJ1-5
cdr3_aa: CASSYQGDQPQHF

v_call: TRBV4-1
j_call: TRBJ1-5
cdr3_aa: CASSQDRDVDQPQHF

v_call: TRBV6-1
j_call: TRBJ1-5
cdr3_aa: CASLDLFNQPQHF

v_call: TRBV5-4
j_call: TRBJ2-2
cdr3_aa: CASSLPLDTGELFF

v_call: TRBV20-1
j_call: TRBJ2-5
cdr3_aa: CSAASSGGAETQYF